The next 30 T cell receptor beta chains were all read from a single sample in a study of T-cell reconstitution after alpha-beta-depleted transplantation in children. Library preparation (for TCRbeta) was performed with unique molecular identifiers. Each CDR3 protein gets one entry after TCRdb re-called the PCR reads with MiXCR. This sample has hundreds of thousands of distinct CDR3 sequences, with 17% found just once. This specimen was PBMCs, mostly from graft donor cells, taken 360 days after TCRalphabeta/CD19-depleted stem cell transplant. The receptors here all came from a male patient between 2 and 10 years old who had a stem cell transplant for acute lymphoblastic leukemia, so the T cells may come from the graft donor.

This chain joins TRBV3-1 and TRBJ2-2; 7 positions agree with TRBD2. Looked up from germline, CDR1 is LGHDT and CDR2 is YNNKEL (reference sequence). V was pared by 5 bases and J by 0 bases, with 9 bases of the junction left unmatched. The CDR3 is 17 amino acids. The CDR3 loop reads CASSTSPGGSNTGELFF. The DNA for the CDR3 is TGTGCCAGCAGCACAAGCCCCGGGGGGTCGAACACCGGGGAGCTGTTTTTT.

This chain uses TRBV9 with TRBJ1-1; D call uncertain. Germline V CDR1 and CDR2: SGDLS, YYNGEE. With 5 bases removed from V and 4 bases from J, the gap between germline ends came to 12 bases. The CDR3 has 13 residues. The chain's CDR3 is CASSQDIPTEAFF. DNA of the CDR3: TGTGCCAGCAGTCAAGACATTCCCACTGAAGCTTTCTTT.

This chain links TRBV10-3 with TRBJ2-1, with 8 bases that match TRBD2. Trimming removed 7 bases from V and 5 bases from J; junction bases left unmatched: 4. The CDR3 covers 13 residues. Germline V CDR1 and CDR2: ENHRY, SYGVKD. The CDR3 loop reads CAINSGVNNEQFF. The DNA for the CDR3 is TGTGCCATCAATAGCGGGGTCAACAATGAGCAGTTCTTC.

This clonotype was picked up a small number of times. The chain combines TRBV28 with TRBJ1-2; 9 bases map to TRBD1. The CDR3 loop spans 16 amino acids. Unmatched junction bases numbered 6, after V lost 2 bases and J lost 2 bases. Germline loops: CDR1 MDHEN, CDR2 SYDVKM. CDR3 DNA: TGTGCCAGCAGTTTAGGCGGGACAGGGCTAAACTATGGCTACACCTTC. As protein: CASSLGGTGLNYGYTF.

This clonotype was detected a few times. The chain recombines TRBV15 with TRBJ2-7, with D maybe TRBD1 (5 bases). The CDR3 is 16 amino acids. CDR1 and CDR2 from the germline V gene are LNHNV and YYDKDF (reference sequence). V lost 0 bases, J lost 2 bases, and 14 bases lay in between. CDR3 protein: CATSRDKAGSPYEQYF. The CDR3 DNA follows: TGTGCCACCAGCAGAGATAAGGCAGGGTCCCCCTACGAGCAGTACTTC.

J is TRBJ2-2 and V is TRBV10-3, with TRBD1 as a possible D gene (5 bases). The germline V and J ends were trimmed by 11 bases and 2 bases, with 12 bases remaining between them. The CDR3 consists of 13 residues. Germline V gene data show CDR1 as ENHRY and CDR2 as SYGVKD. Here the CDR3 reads CAAARVNTGELFF. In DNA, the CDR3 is TGTGCCGCTGCCAGGGTCAACACCGGGGAGCTGTTTTTT.

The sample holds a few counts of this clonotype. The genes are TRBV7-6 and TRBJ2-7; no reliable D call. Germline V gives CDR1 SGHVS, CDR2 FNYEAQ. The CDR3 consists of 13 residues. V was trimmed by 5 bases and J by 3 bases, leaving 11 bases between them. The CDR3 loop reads CASSPGRFYEQYF. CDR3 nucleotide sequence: TGTGCCAGCAGCCCCGGGCGGTTCTACGAGCAGTACTTC.

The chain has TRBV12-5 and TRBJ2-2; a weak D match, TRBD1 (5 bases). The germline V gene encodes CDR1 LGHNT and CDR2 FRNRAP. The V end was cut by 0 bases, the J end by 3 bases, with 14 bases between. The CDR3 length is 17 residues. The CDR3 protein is CASGLVQKGLDTGELFF. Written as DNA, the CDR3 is TGTGCTAGTGGTTTGGTACAAAAGGGGTTGGACACCGGGGAGCTGTTTTTT.

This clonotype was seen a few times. CDR3 residues: CASSFRGPTEAFF. Here the CDR3 DNA reads TGTGCCAGCAGCTTTCGAGGGCCCACTGAAGCTTTCTTT. V gene TRBV7-2 combines with J gene TRBJ1-1; D remains ambiguous. Trimming took off 3 bases at V and 4 bases at J, with 9 bases between the two ends. Germline V gene data show CDR1 as SGHTA and CDR2 as FQGNSA. The CDR3 consists of 13 residues.

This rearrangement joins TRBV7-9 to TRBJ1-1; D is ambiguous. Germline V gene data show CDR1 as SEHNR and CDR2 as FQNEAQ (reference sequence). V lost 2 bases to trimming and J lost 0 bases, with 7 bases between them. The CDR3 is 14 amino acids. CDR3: CASSLYNLNTEAFF. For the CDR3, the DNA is TGTGCCAGCAGCTTATACAACCTGAACACTGAAGCTTTCTTT.

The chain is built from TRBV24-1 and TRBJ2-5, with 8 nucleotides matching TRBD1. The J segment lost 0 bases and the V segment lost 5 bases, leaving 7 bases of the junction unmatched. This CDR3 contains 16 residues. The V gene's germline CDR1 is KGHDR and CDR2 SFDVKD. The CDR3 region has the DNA TGTGCCACCAGTGCCGGGACAGGAGGGTACCAAGAGACCCAGTACTTC. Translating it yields CATSAGTGGYQETQYF.

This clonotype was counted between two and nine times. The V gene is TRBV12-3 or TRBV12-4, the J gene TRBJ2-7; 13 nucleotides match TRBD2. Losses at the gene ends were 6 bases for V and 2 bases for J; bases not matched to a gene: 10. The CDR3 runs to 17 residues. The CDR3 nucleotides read TGTGCCAGCAGCCCGACTAGCGGGGGGCTACTAACCTACGAGCAGTACTTC. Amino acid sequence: CASSPTSGGLLTYEQYF.

The CDR3 DNA reads TGCGCCAGCAGCCAAGATTGGGGGCTAGCTTTCTTT. This encodes CASSQDWGLAFF. This sequence joins TRBV4-3 and TRBJ1-1, with D possibly being TRBD1 (6 bases). Trimming left V 0 bases short and J 10 bases short, with 9 bases between. The CDR3 is 12 residues long. Germline V gives CDR1 LGHNA, CDR2 YSLEER.

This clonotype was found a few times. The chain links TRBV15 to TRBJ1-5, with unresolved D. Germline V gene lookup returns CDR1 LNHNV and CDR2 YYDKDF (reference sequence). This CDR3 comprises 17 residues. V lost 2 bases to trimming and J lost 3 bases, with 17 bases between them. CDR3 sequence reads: CATSRPLFDGSNQPQHF. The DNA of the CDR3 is TGTGCCACCAGCAGACCCCTGTTCGACGGTTCCAATCAGCCCCAGCATTTT.

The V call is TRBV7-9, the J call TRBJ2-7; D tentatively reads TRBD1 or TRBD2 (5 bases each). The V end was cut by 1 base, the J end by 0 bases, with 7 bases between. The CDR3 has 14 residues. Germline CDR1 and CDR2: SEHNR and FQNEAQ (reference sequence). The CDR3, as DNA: TGTGCCAGCAGCTTAGATGGGGGCTCCTACGAGCAGTACTTC. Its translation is CASSLDGGSYEQYF.

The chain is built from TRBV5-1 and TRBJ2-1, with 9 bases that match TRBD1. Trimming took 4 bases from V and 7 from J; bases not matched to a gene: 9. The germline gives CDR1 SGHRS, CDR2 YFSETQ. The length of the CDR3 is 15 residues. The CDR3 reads CASSGDRVFGNEQFF. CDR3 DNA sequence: TGCGCCAGCAGCGGGGACAGGGTTTTTGGGAATGAGCAGTTCTTC. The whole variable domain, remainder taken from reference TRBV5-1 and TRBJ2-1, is KAGVTQTPRYLIKTRGQQVTLSCSPISGHRSVSWYQQTPGQGLQFLFEYFSETQRNKGNFPGRFSGRQFSNSRSEMNVSTLELGDSALYLCASSGDRVFGNEQFFGPGTRLTVL.

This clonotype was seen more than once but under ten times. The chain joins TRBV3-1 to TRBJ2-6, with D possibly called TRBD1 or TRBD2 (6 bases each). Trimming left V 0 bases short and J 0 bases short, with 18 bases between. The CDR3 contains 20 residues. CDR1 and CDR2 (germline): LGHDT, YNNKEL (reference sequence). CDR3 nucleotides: TGTGCCAGCAGCCAAGAATCGGAGGGGGGCCTCTTCTCTGGGGCCAACGTCCTGACTTTC. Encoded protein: CASSQESEGGLFSGANVLTF.

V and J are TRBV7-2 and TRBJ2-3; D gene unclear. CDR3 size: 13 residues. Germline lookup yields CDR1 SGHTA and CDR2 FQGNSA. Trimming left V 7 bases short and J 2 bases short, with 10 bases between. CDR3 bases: TGTGCCAGCAACCCGACATACACAGATACGCAGTATTTT. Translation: CASNPTYTDTQYF.

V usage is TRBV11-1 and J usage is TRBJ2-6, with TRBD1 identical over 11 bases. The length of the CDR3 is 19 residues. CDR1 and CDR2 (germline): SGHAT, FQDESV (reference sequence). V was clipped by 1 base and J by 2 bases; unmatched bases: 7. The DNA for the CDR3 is TGTGCCAGCAGCTTAGATTCCGGACAGGGGGCGCCTGGGGCCAACGTCCTGACTTTC. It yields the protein CASSLDSGQGAPGANVLTF.

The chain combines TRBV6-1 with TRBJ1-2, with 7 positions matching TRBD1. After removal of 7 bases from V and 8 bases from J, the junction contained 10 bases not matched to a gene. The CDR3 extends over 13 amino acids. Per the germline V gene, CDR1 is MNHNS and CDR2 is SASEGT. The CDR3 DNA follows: TGTGCCAGCACTCCAGGGGGTTCGGGAGGCTACACCTTC. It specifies CASTPGGSGGYTF.

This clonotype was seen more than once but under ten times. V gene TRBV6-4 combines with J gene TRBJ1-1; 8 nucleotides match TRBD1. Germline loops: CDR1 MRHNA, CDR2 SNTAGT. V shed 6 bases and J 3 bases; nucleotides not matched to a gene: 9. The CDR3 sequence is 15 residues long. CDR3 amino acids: CASSEHQGADTEAFF. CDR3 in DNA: TGTGCCAGCAGCGAACATCAGGGGGCCGACACTGAAGCTTTCTTT.

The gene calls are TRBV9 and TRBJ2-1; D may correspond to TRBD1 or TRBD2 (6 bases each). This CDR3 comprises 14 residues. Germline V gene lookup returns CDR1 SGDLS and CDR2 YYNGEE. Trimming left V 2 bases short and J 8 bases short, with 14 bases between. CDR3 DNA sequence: TGTGCCAGCAGCGTCCTCTGGGGGGCTGATGAGCAGTTCTTC. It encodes CASSVLWGADEQFF.

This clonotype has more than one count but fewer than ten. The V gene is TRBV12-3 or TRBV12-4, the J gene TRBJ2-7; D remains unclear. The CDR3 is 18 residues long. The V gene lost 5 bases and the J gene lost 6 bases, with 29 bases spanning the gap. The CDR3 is CASSTPRSGPSLLGEQYF. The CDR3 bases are TGTGCCAGCAGTACCCCCCGATCGGGCCCGAGCTTACTTGGCGAGCAGTACTTC.

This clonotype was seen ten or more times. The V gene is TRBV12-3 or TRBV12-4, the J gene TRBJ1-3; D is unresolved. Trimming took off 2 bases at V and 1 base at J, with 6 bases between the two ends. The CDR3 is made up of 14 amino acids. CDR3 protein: CASSLRRSGNTIYF. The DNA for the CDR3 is TGTGCCAGCAGTTTACGCAGGTCTGGAAACACCATATATTTT.

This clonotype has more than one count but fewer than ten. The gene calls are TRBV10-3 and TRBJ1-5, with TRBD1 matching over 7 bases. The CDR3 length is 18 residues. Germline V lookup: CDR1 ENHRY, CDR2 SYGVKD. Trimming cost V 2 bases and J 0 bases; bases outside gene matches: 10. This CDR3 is CAISEQPPGQSSNQPQHF. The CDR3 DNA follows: TGTGCCATCAGTGAGCAACCCCCGGGACAGAGTAGCAATCAGCCCCAGCATTTT.

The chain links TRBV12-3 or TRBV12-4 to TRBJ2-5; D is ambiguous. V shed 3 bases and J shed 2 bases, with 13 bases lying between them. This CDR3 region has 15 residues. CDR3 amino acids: CASSFGLRSQETQYF. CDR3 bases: TGTGCCAGCAGTTTCGGTCTGCGGAGTCAAGAGACCCAGTACTTC.

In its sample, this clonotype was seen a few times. This CDR3 is CSARMPGRRNTEAFF. The CDR3 DNA sequence: TGCAGTGCTAGGATGCCCGGGCGGAGGAACACTGAAGCTTTCTTT. The gene calls are TRBV20-1 and TRBJ1-1; D is unclear. CDR1 is DFQATT, CDR2 SNEGSKA, per germline (reference sequence). The CDR3 extends over 15 amino acids. V was clipped by 3 bases and J by 1 base, with 15 bases between them.

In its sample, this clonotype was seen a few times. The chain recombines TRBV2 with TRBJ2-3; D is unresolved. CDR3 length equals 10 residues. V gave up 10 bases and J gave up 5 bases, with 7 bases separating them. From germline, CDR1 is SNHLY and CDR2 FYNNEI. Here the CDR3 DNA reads TGTGCCATAAAGGGAGATACGCAGTATTTT. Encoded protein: CAIKGDTQYF.

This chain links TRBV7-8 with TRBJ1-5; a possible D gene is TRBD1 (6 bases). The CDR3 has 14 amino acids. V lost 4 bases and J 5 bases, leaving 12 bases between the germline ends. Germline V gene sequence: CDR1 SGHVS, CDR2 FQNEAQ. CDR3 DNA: TGTGCCAGCAGCTCCACAGGGTCCGATCAGCCCCAGCATTTT. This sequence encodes CASSSTGSDQPQHF.

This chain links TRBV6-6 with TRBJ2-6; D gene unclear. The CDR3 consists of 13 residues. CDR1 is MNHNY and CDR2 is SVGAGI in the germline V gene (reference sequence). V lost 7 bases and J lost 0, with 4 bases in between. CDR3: CASTFSGANVLTF. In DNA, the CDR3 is TGTGCCAGCACCTTCTCTGGGGCCAACGTCCTGACTTTC.